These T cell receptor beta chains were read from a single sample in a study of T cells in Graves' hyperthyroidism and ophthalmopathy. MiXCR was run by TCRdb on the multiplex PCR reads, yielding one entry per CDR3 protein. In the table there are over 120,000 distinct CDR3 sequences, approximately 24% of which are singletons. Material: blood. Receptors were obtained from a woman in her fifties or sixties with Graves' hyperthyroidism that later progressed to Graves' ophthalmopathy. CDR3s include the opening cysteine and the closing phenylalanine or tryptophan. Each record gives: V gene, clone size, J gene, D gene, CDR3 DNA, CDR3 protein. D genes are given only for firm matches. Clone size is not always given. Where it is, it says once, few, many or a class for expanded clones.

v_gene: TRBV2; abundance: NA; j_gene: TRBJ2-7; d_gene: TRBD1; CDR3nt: TGTGCCAGCAGTGATGTGGACAGGGGGCGCGAGCAGTACTTC; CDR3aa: CASSDVDRGREQYF
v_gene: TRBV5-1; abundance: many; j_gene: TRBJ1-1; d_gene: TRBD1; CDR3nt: TGCGCCAGCAGCTGGGGACAGGGAACTAATGAAGCTTTCTTT; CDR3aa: CASSWGQGTNEAFF
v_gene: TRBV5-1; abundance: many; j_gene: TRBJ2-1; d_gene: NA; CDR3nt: TGCGCCAGCAGTACCGACGTGCGGAGCTCCTACAATGAGCAGTTCTTC; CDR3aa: CASSTDVRSSYNEQFF
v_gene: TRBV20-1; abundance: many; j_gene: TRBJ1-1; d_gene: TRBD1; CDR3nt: TGCAGTGCTAAAAGGACAGGCTTACTTGAAGCTTTCTTT; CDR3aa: CSAKRTGLLEAFF
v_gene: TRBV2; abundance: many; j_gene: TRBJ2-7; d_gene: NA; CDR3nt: TGTGCCAGCAGGCGGGATGCCCCCTACGAGCAGTACTTC; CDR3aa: CASRRDAPYEQYF
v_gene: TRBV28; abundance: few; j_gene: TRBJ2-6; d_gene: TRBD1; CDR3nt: TGTGCCAGCAGTCCGGACAGGGGGAGTGGGGCCAACGTCCTGACTTTC; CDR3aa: CASSPDRGSGANVLTF
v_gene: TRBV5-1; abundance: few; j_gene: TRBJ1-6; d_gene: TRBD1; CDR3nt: TGCGCCAGCAGCTTGACAGGGGATTCACCCCTCCACTTT; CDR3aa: CASSLTGDSPLHF
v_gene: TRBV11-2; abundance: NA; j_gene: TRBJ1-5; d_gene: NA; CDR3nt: TGTGCCAGCAGCTTATTTGGTAGAAATCAGCCCCAGCATTTT; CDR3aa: CASSLFGRNQPQHF
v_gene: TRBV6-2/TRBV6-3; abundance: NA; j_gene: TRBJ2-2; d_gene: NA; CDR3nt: TGTGCGACGTCGAGGGGGGTAGGCACCGGGGAGCTGTTTTTT; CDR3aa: CATSRGVGTGELFF
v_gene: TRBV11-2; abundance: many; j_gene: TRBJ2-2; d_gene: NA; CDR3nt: TGTGCCAGCAGCTTACGGCGACAGGCCCAGGGATCCGGGGAGCTGTTTTTT; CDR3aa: CASSLRRQAQGSGELFF
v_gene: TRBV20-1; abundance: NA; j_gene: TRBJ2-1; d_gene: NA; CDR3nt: TGCAGTGCTGCAAACAACAGGGCTAACCCACTCAATGAGCAGTTCTTC; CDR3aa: CSAANNRANPLNEQFF
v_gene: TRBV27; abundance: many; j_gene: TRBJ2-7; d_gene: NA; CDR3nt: TGTGCCAGCAGTTTGTCCCGGAGCTCCTACGGGCAGTACTTC; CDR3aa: CASSLSRSSYGQYF
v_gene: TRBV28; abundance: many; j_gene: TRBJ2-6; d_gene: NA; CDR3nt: TGTGCCAGCACCGAGCAAAGGAGCTCTGGGGCCAACGTCCTGACTTTC; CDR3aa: CASTEQRSSGANVLTF
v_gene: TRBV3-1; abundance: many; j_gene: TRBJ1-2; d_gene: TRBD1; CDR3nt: TGTGCCAGCAGCCCCGTGGGGACAGGGGGTGTCGGCTACACCTTC; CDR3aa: CASSPVGTGGVGYTF
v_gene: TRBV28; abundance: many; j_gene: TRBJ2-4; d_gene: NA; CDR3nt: TGTGCCAGTACGGAAGGTATAGCCAAAAACATTCAGTACTTC; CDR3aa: CASTEGIAKNIQYF
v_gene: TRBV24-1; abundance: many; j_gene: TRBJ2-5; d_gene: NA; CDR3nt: TGTGCCACCAGTGATGGAGTACAGCACCAAGAGACCCAGTACTTC; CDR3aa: CATSDGVQHQETQYF
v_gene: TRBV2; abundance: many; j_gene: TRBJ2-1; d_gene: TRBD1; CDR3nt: TGTGCCAGCAGTGAAAGGACAGGGGAAAACAATGAGCAGTTCTTC; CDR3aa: CASSERTGENNEQFF
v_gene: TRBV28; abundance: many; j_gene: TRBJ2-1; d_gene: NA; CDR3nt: TGTGCCAGCAGCCGACAGGCCTTCCCGAAGTACAATGAGCAGTTCTTC; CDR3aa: CASSRQAFPKYNEQFF
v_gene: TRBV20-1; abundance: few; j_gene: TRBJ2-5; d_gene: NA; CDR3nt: TGCAGTGCTAGCCGAATGGAAGAGACCCAGTACTTC; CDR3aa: CSASRMEETQYF
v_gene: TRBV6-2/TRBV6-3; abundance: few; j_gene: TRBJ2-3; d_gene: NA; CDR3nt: TGTGCCAGCAGTTACTATGACATCCGGGGCGATACGCAGTATTTT; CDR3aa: CASSYYDIRGDTQYF
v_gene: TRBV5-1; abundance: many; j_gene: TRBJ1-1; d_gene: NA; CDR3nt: TGCGCCAGCAGCTCGGGACGGGTAGCTTTCTTT; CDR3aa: CASSSGRVAFF
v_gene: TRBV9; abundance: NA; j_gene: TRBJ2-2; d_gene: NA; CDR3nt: TGTGCCAGCAGCGTAGGCTTCGGGGCTTCTACCGGGGAGCTGTTTTTT; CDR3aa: CASSVGFGASTGELFF
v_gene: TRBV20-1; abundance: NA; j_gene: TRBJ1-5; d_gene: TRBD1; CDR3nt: TGCAGTGCTTCGGACAGGGGGCATCAGCCCCAGCATTTT; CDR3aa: CSASDRGHQPQHF
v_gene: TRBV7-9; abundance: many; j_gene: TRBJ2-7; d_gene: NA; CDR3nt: TGTGCCAGCAGCCCCGGTTCGAGCACAGGGAACTACGAGCAGTACTTC; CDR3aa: CASSPGSSTGNYEQYF
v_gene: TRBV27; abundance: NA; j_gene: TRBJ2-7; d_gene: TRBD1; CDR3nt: TGTGCCAGCAGTCCTACAGGGGGCGCGGAACAGTACTTC; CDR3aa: CASSPTGGAEQYF
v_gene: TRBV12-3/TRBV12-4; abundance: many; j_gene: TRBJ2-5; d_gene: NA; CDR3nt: TGTGCCAGCAGGGGTCTCCAAGAGACCCAGTACTTC; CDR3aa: CASRGLQETQYF
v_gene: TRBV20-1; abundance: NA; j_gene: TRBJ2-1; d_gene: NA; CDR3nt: TGCAGTGCTAGAGGTGGTTCTCCCGGCTCGCAGTTCTTC; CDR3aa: CSARGGSPGSQFF
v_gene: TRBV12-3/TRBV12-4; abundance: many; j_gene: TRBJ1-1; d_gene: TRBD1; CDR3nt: TGTGCCAGCAGTCCCGGGACAGGGCGGAACACTGAAGCTTTCTTT; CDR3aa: CASSPGTGRNTEAFF
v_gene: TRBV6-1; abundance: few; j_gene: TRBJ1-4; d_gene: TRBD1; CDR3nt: TGTGCCAGCAGTCAGGGGGGGGATGAAAAACTGTTTTTT; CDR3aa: CASSQGGDEKLFF
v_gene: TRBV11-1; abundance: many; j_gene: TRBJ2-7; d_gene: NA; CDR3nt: TGTGCCAGCAGCGCTTCCGGGAGCGAGCAGTACTTC; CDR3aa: CASSASGSEQYF
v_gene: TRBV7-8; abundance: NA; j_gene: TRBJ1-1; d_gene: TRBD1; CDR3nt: TGTGCCAGCAGCTCACGCTCATCAACCACAGGGGGCGCGAACACTGAAGCTTTCTTT; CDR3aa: CASSSRSSTTGGANTEAFF